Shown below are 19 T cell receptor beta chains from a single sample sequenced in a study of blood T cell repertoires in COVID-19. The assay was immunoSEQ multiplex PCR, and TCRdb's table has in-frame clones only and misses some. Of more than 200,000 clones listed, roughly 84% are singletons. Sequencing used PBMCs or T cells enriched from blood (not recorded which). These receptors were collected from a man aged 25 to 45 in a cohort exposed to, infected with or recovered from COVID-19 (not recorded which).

The CDR3 loop reads CASSESKGAGETQYF. The CDR3 DNA reads TGTGCCAGCAGTGAATCGAAGGGGGCAGGGGAGACCCAGTACTTC. The rearrangement joins TRBV25-1 to TRBJ2-5; TRBD1 matches 7 bases. V lost 1 base to trimming and J lost 5 bases; unmatched junction nucleotides: 7. Germline CDR1 MGHDK, CDR2 SYGVNS. The CDR3 has 15 residues.

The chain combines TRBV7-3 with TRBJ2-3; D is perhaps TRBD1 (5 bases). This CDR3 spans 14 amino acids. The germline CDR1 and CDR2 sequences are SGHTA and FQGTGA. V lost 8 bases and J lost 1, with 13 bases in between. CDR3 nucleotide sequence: TGTGCCAGCGCCCAGGACACCGGCACAGATACGCAGTATTTT. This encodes CASAQDTGTDTQYF.

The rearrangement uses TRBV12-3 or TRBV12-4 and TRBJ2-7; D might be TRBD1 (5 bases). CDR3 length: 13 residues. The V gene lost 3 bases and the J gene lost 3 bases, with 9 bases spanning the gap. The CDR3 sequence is CASSFAGIYEQYF. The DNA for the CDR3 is TGTGCCAGCAGTTTTGCAGGGATCTACGAGCAGTACTTC.

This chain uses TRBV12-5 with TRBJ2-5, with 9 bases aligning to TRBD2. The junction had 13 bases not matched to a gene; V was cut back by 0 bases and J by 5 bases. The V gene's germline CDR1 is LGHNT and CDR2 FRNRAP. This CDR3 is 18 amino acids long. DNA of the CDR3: TGTGCTAGTGGTTTGGTACGGGGGACTAGCTATGATGGGGAGACCCAGTACTTC. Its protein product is CASGLVRGTSYDGETQYF.

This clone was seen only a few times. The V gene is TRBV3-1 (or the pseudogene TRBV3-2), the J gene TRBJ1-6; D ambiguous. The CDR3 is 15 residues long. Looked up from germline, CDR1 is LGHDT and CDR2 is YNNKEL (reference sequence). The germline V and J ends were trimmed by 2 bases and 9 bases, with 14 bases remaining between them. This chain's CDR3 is CASSQLLTETSPLHF. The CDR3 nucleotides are TGTGCCAGCAGCCAATTGCTTACAGAGACTTCACCCCTCCACTTT.

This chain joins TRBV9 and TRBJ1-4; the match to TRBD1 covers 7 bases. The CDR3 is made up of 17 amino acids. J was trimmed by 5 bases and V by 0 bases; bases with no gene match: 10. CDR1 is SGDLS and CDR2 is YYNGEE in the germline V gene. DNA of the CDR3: TGTGCCAGCAGCGTAGATAGAGGGGACAGATTAAATGAAAAACTGTTTTTT. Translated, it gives CASSVDRGDRLNEKLFF.

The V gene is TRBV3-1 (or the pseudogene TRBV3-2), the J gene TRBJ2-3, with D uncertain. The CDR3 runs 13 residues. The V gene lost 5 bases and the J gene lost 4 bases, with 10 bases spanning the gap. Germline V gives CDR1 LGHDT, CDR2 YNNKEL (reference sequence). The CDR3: CASSYPTADTQYF. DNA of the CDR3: TGTGCCAGCAGCTACCCTACGGCAGATACGCAGTATTTT.

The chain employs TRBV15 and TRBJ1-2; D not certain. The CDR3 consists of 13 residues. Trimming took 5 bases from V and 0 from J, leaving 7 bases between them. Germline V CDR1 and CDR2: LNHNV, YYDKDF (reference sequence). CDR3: CATSFGSNYGYTF. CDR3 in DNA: TGTGCCACCAGCTTCGGGTCTAACTATGGCTACACCTTC.

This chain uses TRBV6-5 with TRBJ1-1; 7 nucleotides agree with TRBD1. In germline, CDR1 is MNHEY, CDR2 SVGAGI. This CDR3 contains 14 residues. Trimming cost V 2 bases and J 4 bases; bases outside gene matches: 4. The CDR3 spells CASSYHAGGTEAFF. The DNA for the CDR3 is TGTGCCAGCAGTTACCATGCAGGGGGCACTGAAGCTTTCTTT.

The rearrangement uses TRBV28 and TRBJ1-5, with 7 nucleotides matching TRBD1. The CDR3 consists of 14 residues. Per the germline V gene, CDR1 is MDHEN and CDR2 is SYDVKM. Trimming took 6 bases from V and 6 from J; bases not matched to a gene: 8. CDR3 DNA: TGTGCCAGCAGCTTTACAGGGGTCGGTCAGCCCCAGCATTTT. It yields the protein CASSFTGVGQPQHF.

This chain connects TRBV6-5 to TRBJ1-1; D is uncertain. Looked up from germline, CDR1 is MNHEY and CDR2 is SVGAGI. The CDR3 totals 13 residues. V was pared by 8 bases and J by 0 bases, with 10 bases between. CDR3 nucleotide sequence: TGTGCCAGCCAGACAAGTTTGAACACTGAAGCTTTCTTT. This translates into CASQTSLNTEAFF.

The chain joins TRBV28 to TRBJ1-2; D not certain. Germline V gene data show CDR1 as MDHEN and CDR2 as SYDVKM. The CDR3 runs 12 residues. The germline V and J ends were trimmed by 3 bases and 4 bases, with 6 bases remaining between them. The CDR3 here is CASSFYTYGYTF. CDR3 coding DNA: TGTGCCAGCAGTTTTTACACCTATGGCTACACCTTC.

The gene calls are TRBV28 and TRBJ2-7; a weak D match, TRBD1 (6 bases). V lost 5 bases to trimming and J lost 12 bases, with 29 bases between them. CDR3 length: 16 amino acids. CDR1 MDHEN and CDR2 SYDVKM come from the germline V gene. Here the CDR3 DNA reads TGTGCCAGCAGTCCCCCCATAACGGGACAACGGCCTAAGTGGTACTTC. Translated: CASSPPITGQRPKWYF.

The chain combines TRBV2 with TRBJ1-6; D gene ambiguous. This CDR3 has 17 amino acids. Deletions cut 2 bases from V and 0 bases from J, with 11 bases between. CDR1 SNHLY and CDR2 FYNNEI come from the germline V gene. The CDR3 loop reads CASSESHSSSYNSPLHF. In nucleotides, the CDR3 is TGTGCCAGCAGTGAATCTCACTCGAGCTCCTATAATTCACCCCTCCACTTT.

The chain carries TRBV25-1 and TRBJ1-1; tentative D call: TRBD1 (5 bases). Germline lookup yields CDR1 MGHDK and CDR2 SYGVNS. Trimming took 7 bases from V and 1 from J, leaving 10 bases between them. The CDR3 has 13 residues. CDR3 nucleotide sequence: TGTGCCAGCAAGGGGATTTGGAACACTGAAGCTTTCTTT. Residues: CASKGIWNTEAFF.

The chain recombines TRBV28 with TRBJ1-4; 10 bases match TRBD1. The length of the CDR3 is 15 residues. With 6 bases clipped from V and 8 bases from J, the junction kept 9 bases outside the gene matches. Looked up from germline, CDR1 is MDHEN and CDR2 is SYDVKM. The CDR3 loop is CASSLKDRGREKLFF. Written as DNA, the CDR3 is TGTGCCAGCAGCTTAAAGGACAGGGGGAGGGAAAAACTGTTTTTT.

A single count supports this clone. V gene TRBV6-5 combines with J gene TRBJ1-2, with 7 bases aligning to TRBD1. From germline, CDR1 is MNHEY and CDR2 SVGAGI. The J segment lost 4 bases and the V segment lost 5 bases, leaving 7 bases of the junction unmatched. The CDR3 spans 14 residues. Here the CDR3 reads CASSQTGVVYGYTF. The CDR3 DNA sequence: TGTGCCAGCAGTCAAACAGGGGTCGTCTATGGCTACACCTTC.

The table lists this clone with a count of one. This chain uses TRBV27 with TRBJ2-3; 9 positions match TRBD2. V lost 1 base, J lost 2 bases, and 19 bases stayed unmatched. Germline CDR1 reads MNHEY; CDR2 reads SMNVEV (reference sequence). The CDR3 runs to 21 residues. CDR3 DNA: TGTGCCAGCAGTTTATTTGCATGGCGAGGTCCCCGGACTAGCGTCACAGATACGCAGTATTTT. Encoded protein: CASSLFAWRGPRTSVTDTQYF.

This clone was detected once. The CDR3 bases are TGTGCCGAGGGGGCTAGCGGGAGAACGGAGACCCAGTACTTC. Translating gives CAEGASGRTETQYF. V is TRBV24-1 and J is TRBJ2-5; TRBD2 agrees at 10 bases. This CDR3 contains 14 residues. Germline V gives CDR1 KGHDR, CDR2 SFDVKD. V was clipped by 12 bases and J by 5 bases; unmatched bases: 11.